This T cell receptor (beta chain) was sequenced during a study of vaccination effects on CD4 cells after COVID-19 (dated by TCRdb to between 2022 and 2023). A note on the overall study: Two doses of either the BNT162b2 or the mRNA-1273 mRNA SARS-CoV-2 vaccine were administered to participants. In both COVID-19 convalescent patients and infection-naive vaccine recipients, the study compared SARS-CoV-2 spike-specific CD4+ TCR repertoires from before mRNA vaccination with those from after it. The full study included around ten COVID-19 convalescent patients and several SARS-CoV-2-naive healthy vaccine recipients. The Oncomine TCR Beta short-read assay on an Illumina iSeq 100 was used to sequence cultures from other donors in the study. The full study reports these points: Only a small number of convalescent patients were included, and no early post-infection timepoints were available, which limited the study. At late post-vaccination timepoints, both infection-induced and vaccine-induced clones showed marked clonal contraction, consistent with waning T cell responses. In healthy vaccine recipients, vaccine-induced clones were almost all SARS-CoV-2 mono-reactive, with only 1 of 255 being cross-reactive with common cold coronaviruses.

Looking up the germline V gene (reference sequence) yields CDR1 LNHDA and CDR2 SQIVND. Germline trimming: 5 bases from V, 7 bases from J; junction bases outside gene matches: 7. Counted from cysteine to phenylalanine, this CDR3 has 14 amino acids. Only CDR3 DNA is held: 42 bases, read in frame from base 1. The library relied on the immunoSEQ multiplex PCR assay. DNA from the CD4+ T cells that had been cultured and isolated underwent TCR beta CDR3 sequencing. Per the original workflow: The analysis removed non-productive TCR sequences, trimmed reads to the CDR3 region, and retained only CDR3s that were 7 or more amino acids long. Antigen-specific clonotypes were identified using the MANAFEST web app by comparison of expansion in peptide wells against reference cultures. For clones to be considered positive, expansion at FDR<0.05 versus reference and all other wells, an odds ratio above 5, and a frequency above 0.1% in two replicate wells were required. Cross-reactive clonotypes were defined as significantly expanded in SARS-CoV-2 spike wells and in at least one common cold coronavirus spike condition. CDR3 similarity was assessed by Levenshtein distance with the stringdist R package, and unrooted trees were built with ape in R 3.6.1. TCRdb took this table from immuneACCESS and kept in-frame rearrangements with V and J called. Such tables lack part of the clones; where checked against another copy, unresolved V genes explain under half of the gap, and the rest is unexplained. V, J and clone size are taken as reported in that table, and D and trimming were inferred from the DNA itself. For this sample there are about 52,000 clones; 79% appear just once. Just over 6% of the sample comes from the top ten.

To identify antigen-specific CD4+ T cell clonotypes by their expansion, the ViraFEST assay first stimulated PBMC with viral peptide pools and then applied TCR sequencing. After around ten days of culture, CD4+ T cells were isolated with the EasySep CD4+ T cell isolation kit. Healthy vaccine recipients had no prior SARS-CoV-2 infection, confirmed by negative nucleocapsid antibodies before and after vaccination. Roughly 2.1 million PBMC per well were cultured in IMDM with about 4.8% human AB serum, 10 IU/ml IL-2 and gentamicin, plus 10 ug/ml peptides. On days 3 and 7, half of the culture medium was replaced with fresh IL-2-containing medium. Unless noted otherwise, every peptide stimulation condition was grown in triplicate wells. Using Ficoll-Paque Plus gradient centrifugation, PBMC were separated from whole blood and then either used fresh or cryopreserved at -140C. The spike proteins of SARS-CoV-2 and of the common cold coronaviruses HCoV-NL63, HCoV-OC43 and HCoV-229E were spanned by overlapping peptide pools. The QIAamp micro DNA kit was used to extract genomic DNA from the cultured CD4+ T cells.

This clone was seen a few times. Its antigen remains undetermined. Base qualities are not at hand, and no much larger clone is one base apart. This receptor chain uses TRBV19 and TRBJ2-1; TRBD1 agrees with 8 junctional bases. The sequencing used CD4+ T cells from PBMCs cultured with HCoV-OC43 spike peptides, collected before COVID-19 vaccination. This specimen's cell subset or site label, per the study, means: HCoV-OC43 spike overlapping peptide pool stimulation. The sequence derives from a human donor who received a COVID-19 vaccine. The CDR3 protein is CASSLGQVPNEQFF. The DNA sequence is given as TGTGCCAGTAGTCTGGGACAGGTACCGAATGAGCAGTTCTTC.